The TCR beta chain under discussion was sequenced for a study of PD-1 blockade in classical Hodgkin lymphoma. Sequencing was performed with immunoSEQ multiplex PCR; in TCRdb, only in-frame clones are kept and a portion is missing. The data contain about 98,000 clones, 80% to 95% of them singletons. For this clone: The antigen remains undetermined.

Following autologous stem cell transplantation, relapse occurred in every patient, and exposure to brentuximab vedotin varied. Germline-derived CDR1 and CDR2 are MNHNS and SASEGT. The ends lost 5 bases at V and 5 bases at J; junction bases unmatched: 6. CDR3 length: 15 amino acids. Study conclusions and caveats: Individuals who commenced nivolumab within less than 1 year of ASCT were excluded. By C4D1, CD4+ diversity increased significantly, especially in complete responders.

The input for sequencing was peripheral blood mononuclear cells (PBMCs), taken at baseline. V is TRBV6-1 and J is TRBJ2-7; 13 positions agree with TRBD2. The receptor was derived from a human donor with classical Hodgkin lymphoma. CDR3 region: CASSIATSGRNEQYF. As DNA, the CDR3 is TGTGCCAGCAGTATAGCGACTAGCGGGAGGAACGAGCAGTACTTC.